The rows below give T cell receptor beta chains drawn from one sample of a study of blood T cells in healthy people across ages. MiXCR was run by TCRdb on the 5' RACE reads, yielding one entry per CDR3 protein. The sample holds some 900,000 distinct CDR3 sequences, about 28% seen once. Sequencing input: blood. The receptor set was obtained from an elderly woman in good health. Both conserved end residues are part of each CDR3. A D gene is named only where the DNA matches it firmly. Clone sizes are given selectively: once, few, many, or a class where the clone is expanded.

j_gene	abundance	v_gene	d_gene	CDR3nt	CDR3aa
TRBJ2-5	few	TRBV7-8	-	TGTGCCAGCAGCTTACACGGAGCCTTTCAAGAGACCCAGTACTTC	CASSLHGAFQETQYF
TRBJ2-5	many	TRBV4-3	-	TGCGCCAGCAGCCAAGATTGGTTAGCGCCAGGGACCCAGTACTTC	CASSQDWLAPGTQYF
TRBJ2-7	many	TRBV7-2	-	TGTGCCAGCAGCTGGGAATTGGGCGAGCAGTACTTC	CASSWELGEQYF
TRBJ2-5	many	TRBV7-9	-	TGTGCCAGCAGCCCCGGAGGATCGCGGGTCGAGACCCAGTACTTC	CASSPGGSRVETQYF
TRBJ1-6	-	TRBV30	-	TGTGCCTGGAGGGAAGGGACACCCCTCCACTTT	CAWREGTPLHF
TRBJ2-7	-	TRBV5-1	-	TGCGCCAGCGCTCAGCGTGACTGCAGCTCCTACGAGCAGTACTTC	CASAQRDCSSYEQYF
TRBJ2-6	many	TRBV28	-	TGTGCCAGCAGGGGAGAGGGCATAGGCTCTGGGGCCAACGTCCTGACTTTC	CASRGEGIGSGANVLTF
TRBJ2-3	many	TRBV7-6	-	TGTGCCAGCAGTCCAGGGTCCAATCCCCCCACAGATACGCAGTATTTT	CASSPGSNPPTDTQYF
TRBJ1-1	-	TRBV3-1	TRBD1	TGTGCCAGCCTAGGACAGGAGGAAGCTTTCTTT	CASLGQEEAFF
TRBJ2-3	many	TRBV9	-	TGTGCCAGCACCGTAGGGAGGTCCACAGATACGCAGTATTTT	CASTVGRSTDTQYF
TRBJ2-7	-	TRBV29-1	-	TGCAGCGTGGAAGATCGCGACCGCGAGCAGTACTTC	CSVEDRDREQYF
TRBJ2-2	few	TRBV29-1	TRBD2	TGCAGCGGGAAGAGCGGGGGGGCCCCCGGGGAGCTGTTTTTT	CSGKSGGAPGELFF
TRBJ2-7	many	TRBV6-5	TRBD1	TGTGCCAGCAGTAACCCGGGACAGGGGGCCTCAGGGGAGCAGTACTTC	CASSNPGQGASGEQYF
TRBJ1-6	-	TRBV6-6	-	TGTGCCAGCAGCAAGGATCGGGCAGATTATTCACCCCTCCACTTT	CASSKDRADYSPLHF
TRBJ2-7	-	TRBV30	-	TGTGCCTGGAGTGTTGCGGGGTTGGTCGAGCAGTACTTC	CAWSVAGLVEQYF
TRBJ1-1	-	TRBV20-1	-	TGCAGTGCTAGAGATTTCGGGGCAGGTTCTATGTACACTGAAGCTTTCTTT	CSARDFGAGSMYTEAFF
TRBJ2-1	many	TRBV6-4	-	TGTGCCAGCAGTCCAGGGGCGGGGGTGAACAATGAGCAGTTCTTC	CASSPGAGVNNEQFF
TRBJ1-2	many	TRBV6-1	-	TGTGCCAGCAGTGAAAGAGCTGGGTTGAGGGGCTACACCTTC	CASSERAGLRGYTF
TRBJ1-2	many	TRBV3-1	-	TGTGCCAGCAGCCAAGATTTTCGGGGGGCTCGAGGCTACACCTTC	CASSQDFRGARGYTF
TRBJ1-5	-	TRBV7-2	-	TGTGCCAGCAGCTTAGCTGGGGCCGATCAGCCCCAGCATTTT	CASSLAGADQPQHF
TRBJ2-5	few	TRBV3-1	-	TGTGCCAGCAGCCAAGGTCAGTTTCGGAATGAGCAGTACTTC	CASSQGQFRNEQYF
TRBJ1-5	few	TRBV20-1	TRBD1	TGCAGTGCTAGAGACGCCGGGACAGGGAATAGCAATCAGCCCCAGCATTTT	CSARDAGTGNSNQPQHF
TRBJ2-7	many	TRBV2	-	TGTGCCAGCAGTGCAGAATCCCCCGTTTCGGGCGAGCAGTACTTC	CASSAESPVSGEQYF
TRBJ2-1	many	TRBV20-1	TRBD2	TGCAGTGCTAGTCTGACTAGCGGGGGACAGTTCTTC	CSASLTSGGQFF
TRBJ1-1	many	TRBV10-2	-	TGCGCCAGTCAGGGAACTGAAGCTTTCTTT	CASQGTEAFF
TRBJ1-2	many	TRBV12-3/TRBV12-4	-	TGTGCCAGCAGCCCCGGCGGGACGTCGGAGAAGAGCTACACCTTC	CASSPGGTSEKSYTF
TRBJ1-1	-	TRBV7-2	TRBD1	TGTGCCAGCAGCGCCCTTACAGGGGGCCTCATGAACACTGAAGCTTTCTTT	CASSALTGGLMNTEAFF
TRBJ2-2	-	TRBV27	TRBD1	TGTGCCAGCAGTTTCCGAAGACAGGGGGCGAACACCGGGGAGCTGTTTTTT	CASSFRRQGANTGELFF
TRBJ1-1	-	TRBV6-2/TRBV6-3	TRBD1	TGTGCCAGCAGATTCTACAGGGGAACTGAAGCTTTCTTT	CASRFYRGTEAFF
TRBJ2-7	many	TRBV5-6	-	TGTGCCAGCAGCTTGCAACAGGGAGTATACGAGCAGTACTTC	CASSLQQGVYEQYF
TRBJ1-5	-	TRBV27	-	TGTGCCAGCAGTTTAAAGGGGGACCCCTATAGCAATCAGCCCCAGCATTTT	CASSLKGDPYSNQPQHF
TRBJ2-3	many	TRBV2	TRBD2	TGTGCCAGCAGACCCACTAGCGGGGAAGCAGATACGCAGTATTTT	CASRPTSGEADTQYF
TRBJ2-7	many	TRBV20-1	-	TGCAGTGCTAGAGTAAGCCAGGGGACGTGGGAGCAGTACTTC	CSARVSQGTWEQYF
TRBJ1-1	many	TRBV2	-	TGCGCCAGCAGCCGGCAGTTAAACACTGAAGCTTTCTTT	CASSRQLNTEAFF
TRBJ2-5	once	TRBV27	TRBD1	TGTGCCAGCAGTTTAAGTAATGCGAGGGGGCATGAGCGGTACTTC	CASSLSNARGHERYF
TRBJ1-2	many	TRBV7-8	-	TGTGCCAGCAGCCTTGAGAATTGGGGCTACACCTTC	CASSLENWGYTF